This T cell receptor beta chain appears in the sequencing data of a study of blood T cell repertoires in COVID-19. Using immunoSEQ multiplex PCR, the repertoire was profiled, and TCRdb retains in-frame clones only, with some absent. Here the sample spans under 200,000 clones, roughly 86% being singletons. The source material was peripheral blood. The origin of this receptor is a man in his forties who had recovered from COVID-19.

In DNA form, the CDR3 reads TGTGCCAGCAGCGAGGGACAGGTTCTCGGGGAGCTGTTTTTT. Its translation: CASSEGQVLGELFF. V gene TRBV2 combines with J gene TRBJ2-2, with TRBD1 matching over 8 bases. CDR3 length: 14 amino acids. Germline V gene data show CDR1 as SNHLY and CDR2 as FYNNEI. V lost 6 bases, J lost 7 bases, and 7 bases stayed unmatched.